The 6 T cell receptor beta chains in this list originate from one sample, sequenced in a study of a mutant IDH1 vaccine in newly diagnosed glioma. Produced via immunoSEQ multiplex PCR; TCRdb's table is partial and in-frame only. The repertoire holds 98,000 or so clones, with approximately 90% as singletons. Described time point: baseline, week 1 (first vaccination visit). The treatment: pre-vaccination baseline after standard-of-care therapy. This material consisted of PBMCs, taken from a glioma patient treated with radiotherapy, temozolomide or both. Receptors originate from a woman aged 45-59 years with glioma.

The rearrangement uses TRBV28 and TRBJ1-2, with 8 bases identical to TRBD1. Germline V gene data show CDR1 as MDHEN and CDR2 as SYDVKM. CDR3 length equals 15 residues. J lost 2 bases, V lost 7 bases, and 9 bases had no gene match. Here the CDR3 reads CASTELQGANYGYTF. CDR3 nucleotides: TGTGCCAGCACCGAACTTCAGGGGGCGAACTATGGCTACACCTTC.

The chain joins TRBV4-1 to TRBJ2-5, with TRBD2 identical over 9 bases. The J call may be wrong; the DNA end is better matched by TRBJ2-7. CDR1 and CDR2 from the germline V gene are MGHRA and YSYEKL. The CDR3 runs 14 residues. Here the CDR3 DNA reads TGCGCCAGCAGACGCGTAGCGGGAGAGAACGAGCAGTACTTC. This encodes CASRRVAGENEQYF.

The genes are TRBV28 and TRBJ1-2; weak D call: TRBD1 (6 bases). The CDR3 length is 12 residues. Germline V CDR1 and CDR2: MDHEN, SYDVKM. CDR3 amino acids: CVAGQGIYGYTF. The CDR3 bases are TGTGTCGCGGGTCAGGGGATCTATGGCTACACCTTC.

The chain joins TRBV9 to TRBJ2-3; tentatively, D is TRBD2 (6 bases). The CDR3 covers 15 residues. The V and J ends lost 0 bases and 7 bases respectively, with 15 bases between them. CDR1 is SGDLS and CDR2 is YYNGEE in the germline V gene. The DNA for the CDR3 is TGTGCCAGCAGCGTAGACGGGAGAGAGGGGAATACGCAGTATTTT. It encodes CASSVDGREGNTQYF.

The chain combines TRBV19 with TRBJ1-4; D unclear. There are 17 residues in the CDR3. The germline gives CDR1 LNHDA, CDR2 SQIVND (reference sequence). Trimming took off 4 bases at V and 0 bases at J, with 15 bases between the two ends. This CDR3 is CASSNLGGLATNEKLFF. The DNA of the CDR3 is TGTGCCAGTAGTAATCTCGGTGGGCTTGCAACTAATGAAAAACTGTTTTTT.

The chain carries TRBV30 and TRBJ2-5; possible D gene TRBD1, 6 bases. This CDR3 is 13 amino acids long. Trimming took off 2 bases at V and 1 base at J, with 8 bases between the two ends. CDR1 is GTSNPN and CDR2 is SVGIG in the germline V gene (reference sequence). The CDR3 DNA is TGTGCCTGGAGTAAGGACAGCCAAGAGACCCAGTACTTC. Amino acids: CAWSKDSQETQYF.